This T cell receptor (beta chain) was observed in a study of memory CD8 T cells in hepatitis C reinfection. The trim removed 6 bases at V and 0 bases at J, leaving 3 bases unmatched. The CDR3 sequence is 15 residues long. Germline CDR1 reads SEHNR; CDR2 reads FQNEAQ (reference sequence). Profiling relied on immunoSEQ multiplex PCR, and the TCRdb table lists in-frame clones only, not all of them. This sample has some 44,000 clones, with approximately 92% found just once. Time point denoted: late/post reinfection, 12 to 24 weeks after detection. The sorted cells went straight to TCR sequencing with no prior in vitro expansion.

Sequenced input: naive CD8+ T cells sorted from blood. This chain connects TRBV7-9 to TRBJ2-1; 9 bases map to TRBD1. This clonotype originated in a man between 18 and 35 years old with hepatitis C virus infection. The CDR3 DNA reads TGTGCCAGCAGGGGGGACAGGGACTCCTACAATGAGCAGTTCTTC. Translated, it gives CASRGDRDSYNEQFF.